These T cell receptor beta chains were read from a single sample in a study of beta chain features in type 1 diabetes. Assay: immunoSEQ multiplex PCR; the TCRdb copy retains only in-frame clones and omits some. Seen here are about 350,000 clones, about 20% observed once, and the top ten hold around 0.044%. Sequencing was performed on naive CD4+ T cells from blood. These receptors came from a young woman in good health. Each CDR3 is given with its conserved first and last residue. Each record gives: clone size, J gene, D gene, V gene, CDR3 protein, CDR3 DNA. D genes are given only for firm matches. Only part of the rows carry a size: once, few, many, or a class if the clone is expanded.

.	TRBJ2-5	.	TRBV19	CASSMSEVETQYF	TGTGCCAGTAGTATGTCAGAGGTCGAGACCCAGTACTTC
.	TRBJ1-5	.	TRBV4-3	CASSQDVYQPQHF	TGCGCCAGCAGCCAAGATGTATATCAGCCCCAGCATTTT
few	TRBJ2-7	.	TRBV10-3	CAISESTGSYEQYF	TGTGCCATCAGTGAGTCTACAGGCTCCTACGAGCAGTACTTC
.	TRBJ1-2	.	TRBV2	CASIREQLPGYTF	TGTGCCAGCATCAGGGAACAACTCCCCGGCTACACCTTC
.	TRBJ2-7	.	TRBV7-9	CASIADGFSYEQYF	TGTGCCAGCATAGCGGATGGGTTCTCCTACGAGCAGTACTTC
.	TRBJ1-2	.	TRBV7-9	CASNEAGGSGDGYTF	TGTGCCAGCAACGAGGCGGGGGGTTCGGGTGATGGCTACACCTTC
few	TRBJ2-3	.	TRBV15	CATSRDRGNTQYF	TGTGCCACCAGCAGAGATCGGGGGAATACGCAGTATTTT
.	TRBJ2-2	TRBD1	TRBV2	CASSGQGTGELFF	TGTGCCAGCAGTGGACAGGGAACCGGGGAGCTGTTTTTT
.	TRBJ2-7	TRBD1	TRBV4-3	CASSHPARDRHNEQYF	TGCGCCAGCAGCCACCCCGCCCGGGACAGACACAATGAGCAGTACTTC
.	TRBJ1-5	.	TRBV5-1	CASSKGQNQPQHF	TGCGCCAGCAGCAAGGGACAAAATCAGCCCCAGCATTTT
.	TRBJ1-2	.	TRBV13	CASSLITGRLDGYTF	TGTGCCAGCAGCTTAATCACCGGGAGACTGGATGGCTACACCTTC
.	TRBJ2-1	.	TRBV9	CASSLAPLLNNEQFF	TGTGCCAGCTCTCTAGCGCCACTATTAAACAATGAGCAGTTCTTC
few	TRBJ2-7	TRBD1	TRBV29-1	CSAGQGRDEQYF	TGCAGCGCTGGACAGGGGAGGGACGAGCAGTACTTC
.	TRBJ2-6	TRBD1	TRBV5-4	CASNFLGQGFSGANVLTF	TGTGCCAGCAACTTCTTGGGACAGGGGTTTTCTGGGGCCAACGTCCTGACTTTC
.	TRBJ2-5	TRBD2	TRBV4-1	CASSQDFAGGHETQYF	TGCGCCAGCAGCCAAGATTTCGCGGGGGGGCATGAGACCCAGTACTTC
few	TRBJ1-5	.	TRBV30	CAWSYRDRQPQHF	TGTGCCTGGAGCTACAGGGATCGACAGCCCCAGCATTTT
.	TRBJ1-1	.	TRBV4-3	CASSQSRNTEAFF	TGCGCCAGCAGCCAATCCAGGAACACTGAAGCTTTCTTT
.	TRBJ1-1	.	TRBV23-1	CASRPTDGTPTEAFF	TGCGCCAGCAGACCTACCGACGGGACACCCACTGAAGCTTTCTTT
few	TRBJ2-3	TRBD1	TRBV30	CAWSDGTAYTQYF	TGTGCCTGGAGCGATGGGACAGCTTATACGCAGTATTTT
few	TRBJ1-6	TRBD1	TRBV27	CASSLGGQQHSPLHF	TGTGCCAGCTCCCTGGGGGGACAGCAACATTCACCCCTCCACTTT
.	TRBJ2-5	TRBD1	TRBV5-1	CASSIPGQQETQYF	TGCGCCAGCAGCATACCGGGACAGCAAGAGACCCAGTACTTC
.	TRBJ2-5	TRBD1	TRBV7-8	CASSSRQGLGTQYF	TGTGCCAGCAGCTCAAGACAGGGATTGGGGACCCAGTACTTC
few	TRBJ1-2	TRBD1	TRBV9	CASSEGQPNYGYTF	TGTGCCAGCAGCGAGGGACAGCCTAACTATGGCTACACCTTC
few	TRBJ2-1	TRBD2	TRBV30	CAWAGTRVTQNEQFF	TGTGCCTGGGCGGGGACTAGGGTCACCCAAAATGAGCAGTTCTTC
.	TRBJ1-6	.	TRBV5-1	CASSLSSGDSPLHF	TGCGCCAGCAGCTTGTCATCAGGGGATTCACCCCTCCACTTT
few	TRBJ2-7	TRBD2	TRBV4-1	CASSQSFAGGEQYF	TGCGCCAGCAGCCAGAGCTTTGCGGGAGGTGAGCAGTACTTC
.	TRBJ2-5	TRBD1	TRBV4-1	CASSRTGGETQYF	TGCGCCAGCAGCCGGACAGGGGGGGAGACCCAGTACTTC
.	TRBJ2-3	.	TRBV18	CASSPQARTDTQYF	TGTGCCAGCTCACCCCAAGCGAGAACAGATACGCAGTATTTT
few	TRBJ2-5	TRBD2	TRBV2	CASRLAGETQYF	TGTGCCAGCAGACTAGCGGGAGAGACCCAGTACTTC
.	TRBJ1-5	.	TRBV18	CASSPGFQSNQPQHF	TGTGCCAGCTCACCGGGCTTCCAGAGCAATCAGCCCCAGCATTTT
few	TRBJ1-2	.	TRBV29-1	CSVGAGSRTYGYTF	TGCAGCGTCGGAGCGGGATCACGGACTTATGGCTACACCTTC
once	TRBJ2-4	.	TRBV11-3	CASSLDSSGGHIQYF	TGTGCCAGCAGCTTAGACTCCTCAGGAGGACACATTCAGTACTTC
.	TRBJ2-7	TRBD2	TRBV2	CASRLAGGVSYEQYF	TGTGCCAGCAGACTAGCGGGAGGTGTCTCCTACGAGCAGTACTTC
.	TRBJ2-5	.	TRBV7-8	CASSLDREKTQYF	TGTGCCAGCAGTTTGGACCGGGAGAAGACCCAGTACTTC
.	TRBJ2-3	.	TRBV9	CASSTRQSSTDTQYF	TGTGCCAGCAGCACCCGACAATCTAGCACAGATACGCAGTATTTT
once	TRBJ2-1	.	TRBV5-1	CASSLGGTLSPLSKQFF	TGCGCCAGCAGCTTGGGGGGGACTTTGAGCCCCCTTTCAAAGCAGTTCTTC
.	TRBJ1-1	.	TRBV4-2	CASSQTDRNTEAFF	TGTGCCAGCAGCCAGACGGACAGGAACACTGAAGCTTTCTTT
few	TRBJ1-1	.	TRBV5-1	CASSPPGNTEAFF	TGCGCCAGCAGCCCTCCGGGAAACACTGAAGCTTTCTTT
.	TRBJ2-1	.	TRBV29-1	CSVVGRTVNEQFF	TGCAGCGTTGTCGGGAGAACGGTGAATGAGCAGTTCTTC
few	TRBJ1-1	TRBD1	TRBV19	CASRQGAMNTEAFF	TGTGCCAGTAGACAGGGGGCGATGAACACTGAAGCTTTCTTT
few	TRBJ2-3	TRBD2	TRBV4-3	CASSQPMGGEDTQYF	TGCGCCAGCAGCCAACCTATGGGGGGGGAAGATACGCAGTATTTT
few	TRBJ1-1	TRBD1	TRBV18	CASSPTGAQGNTEAFF	TGTGCCAGCTCACCGACAGGGGCCCAAGGGAACACTGAAGCTTTCTTT
.	TRBJ2-1	.	TRBV30	CAWSGTQGGEQFF	TGTGCCTGGAGTGGAACCCAGGGGGGTGAGCAGTTCTTC
few	TRBJ2-6	.	TRBV5-1	CASSLAAGTGANVLTF	TGCGCCAGCAGCTTGGCCGCGGGAACTGGGGCCAACGTCCTGACTTTC
.	TRBJ1-2	.	TRBV30	CATREGDGPNYGYTF	TGTGCCACACGGGAGGGGGACGGCCCTAACTATGGCTACACCTTC
few	TRBJ1-2	.	TRBV30	CAWSRPGEGYTF	TGTGCCTGGAGCCGTCCCGGAGAAGGCTACACCTTC
.	TRBJ2-1	TRBD2	TRBV9	CASSVASGGYNEQFF	TGTGCCAGCAGCGTAGCTAGCGGGGGTTACAATGAGCAGTTCTTC
few	TRBJ2-3	TRBD2	TRBV29-1	CSVEVLAGGTDTQYF	TGCAGCGTTGAAGTCCTAGCGGGCGGCACAGATACGCAGTATTTT
.	TRBJ2-2	.	TRBV29-1	CSVDSGPGELFF	TGCAGCGTGGACTCGGGCCCCGGGGAGCTGTTTTTT